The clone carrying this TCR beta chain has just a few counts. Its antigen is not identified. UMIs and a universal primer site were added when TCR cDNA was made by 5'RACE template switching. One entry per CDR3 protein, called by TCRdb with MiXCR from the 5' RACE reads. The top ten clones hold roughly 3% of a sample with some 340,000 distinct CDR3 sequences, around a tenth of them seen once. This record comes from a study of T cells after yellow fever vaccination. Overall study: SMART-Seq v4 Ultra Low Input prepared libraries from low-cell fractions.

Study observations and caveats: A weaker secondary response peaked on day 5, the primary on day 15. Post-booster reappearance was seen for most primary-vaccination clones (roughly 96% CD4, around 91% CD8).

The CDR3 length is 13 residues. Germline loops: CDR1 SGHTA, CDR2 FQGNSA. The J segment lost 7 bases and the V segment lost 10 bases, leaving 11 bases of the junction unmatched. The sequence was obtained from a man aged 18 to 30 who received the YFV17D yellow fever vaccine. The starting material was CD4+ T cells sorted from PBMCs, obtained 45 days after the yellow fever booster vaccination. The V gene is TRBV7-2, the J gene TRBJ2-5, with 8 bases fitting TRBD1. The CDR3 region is CATAAGQGGTQYF. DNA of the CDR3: TGTGCCACCGCCGCCGGACAGGGAGGGACCCAGTACTTC.